These 24 T cell receptor beta chains came from one sample sequenced in a study of blood T cell repertoires in COVID-19. Sequenced by immunoSEQ multiplex PCR; TCRdb stores in-frame clones only, minus some. This table has under 65,000 clones, 82% appearing once. Sequenced input: peripheral blood. These receptors all come from a woman in her fifties or sixties with acute or convalescent COVID-19.

The CDR3 DNA sequence: TGTGCCAGCTCACCTGGACAGGGGGTCTACTATGGCTACACCTTC. This sequence encodes CASSPGQGVYYGYTF. The chain couples TRBV18 to TRBJ1-2, with 10 bases identical to TRBD1. The CDR3 is made up of 15 amino acids. Germline trimming cut 3 bases from V and 3 bases from J; bases unmatched to any gene: 4. Per germline, CDR1 KGHSH and CDR2 LQKENI.

The chain has TRBV18 and TRBJ1-5, with D perhaps TRBD1 (5 bases). CDR3 length equals 13 residues. In germline, CDR1 is KGHSH, CDR2 LQKENI. Between the trimmed V and J ends, which lost 2 bases and 7 bases, there was a span of 9 bases. The CDR3 reads CASSPTDSQPQHF. For the CDR3, the DNA is TGTGCCAGCTCACCAACCGACAGCCAGCCCCAGCATTTT.

V is TRBV9 and J is TRBJ2-5; TRBD2 matches 7 bases. This CDR3 has 14 amino acids. V lost 4 bases to trimming and J lost 5 bases; unmatched junction nucleotides: 8. The germline V gene encodes CDR1 SGDLS and CDR2 YYNGEE. CDR3 DNA sequence: TGTGCCAGCAGCCTACAGCGGGGAGGGGAGACCCAGTACTTC. Translation: CASSLQRGGETQYF. The full variable domain, rest sourced from reference TRBV9 and TRBJ2-5, is DSGVTQTPKHLITATGQRVTLRCSPRSGDLSVYWYQQSLDQGLQFLIQYYNGEERAKGNILERFSAQQFPDLHSELNLSSLELGDSALYFCASSLQRGGETQYFGPGTRLLVL.

The CDR3 loop is CASSPQASSGNTIYF. CDR3 bases: TGTGCCAGCTCACCCCAGGCAAGCTCTGGAAACACCATATATTTT. The chain carries TRBV18 and TRBJ1-3; D unclear. Germline-derived CDR1 and CDR2 are KGHSH and LQKENI. V was pared by 3 bases and J by 0 bases, with 9 bases between. This CDR3 spans 15 amino acids.

This chain links TRBV30 with TRBJ1-5; 9 positions agree with TRBD1. This CDR3 is built from 18 residues. J was trimmed by 0 bases and V by 2 bases; bases with no gene match: 11. In germline, CDR1 is GTSNPN, CDR2 SVGIG (reference sequence). The CDR3 DNA follows: TGTGCCTGGAGTACCGGGACAGGGCTTTTTTATAGCAATCAGCCCCAGCATTTT. Its protein is CAWSTGTGLFYSNQPQHF.

The rearrangement links TRBV21-1 to TRBJ1-5. TRBV21-1 is marked as a pseudogene. The CDR3 sequence is 16 residues long. Written as DNA, the CDR3 is TGTGCCAGCAGCAAAGAGAAAGGGCGGAGGTATCAGCCCCAGCATTTT. It encodes CASSKEKGRRYQPQHF.

In this sample, this clone turned up a few times. This rearrangement joins TRBV6-4 to TRBJ1-5; TRBD1 matches at 9 bases. V trimming: 5 bases; J trimming: 4 bases; junction bases outside the gene matches: 6. CDR3 length: 15 amino acids. Germline loops: CDR1 MRHNA, CDR2 SNTAGT. CDR3 loop: CASSPEGQGNQPQHF. The CDR3 DNA is TGTGCCAGCAGTCCTGAGGGACAGGGAAATCAGCCCCAGCATTTT.

V usage is TRBV30 and J usage is TRBJ1-1; unclear D gene. Trimming left V 0 bases short and J 1 base short, with 6 bases between. CDR1 GTSNPN and CDR2 SVGIG come from the germline V gene (reference sequence). This CDR3 is 13 amino acids long. As DNA, the CDR3 is TGTGCCTGGAGTGTACTTAAGAACACTGAAGCTTTCTTT. Protein product: CAWSVLKNTEAFF.

J is TRBJ1-4 and V is TRBV24-1; D perhaps matches TRBD1 (6 bases). From germline, CDR1 is KGHDR and CDR2 SFDVKD. This CDR3 has 17 amino acids. With 8 bases removed from V and 2 bases from J, the gap between germline ends came to 20 bases. For the CDR3, the DNA is TGTGCCACCATACCCCCCGCAGGGGTTTATACTAATGAAAAACTGTTTTTT. Translated, it gives CATIPPAGVYTNEKLFF.

The chain has TRBV6-1 and TRBJ1-2, with TRBD1 identical over 8 bases. The CDR3 spans 16 residues. With 2 bases clipped from V and 3 bases from J, the junction kept 8 bases outside the gene matches. Germline CDR1 is MNHNS and CDR2 is SASEGT. The CDR3 spells CASSEPDGQGYYGYTF. In DNA form, the CDR3 reads TGTGCCAGCAGTGAACCCGATGGACAGGGTTACTATGGCTACACCTTC.

The chain carries TRBV13 and TRBJ2-7; D may be TRBD2 (6 bases). The germline gives CDR1 PRHDT, CDR2 FYEKMQ (reference sequence). CDR3 size: 17 residues. V dropped 4 bases and J dropped 6 bases, with 25 bases sitting between them. CDR3 in amino acids: CASSSPGGTVTQAEQYF. The CDR3 bases are TGTGCCAGCAGCTCCCCCGGCGGGACCGTTACCCAAGCCGAGCAGTACTTC.

This chain links TRBV3-1 (or the pseudogene TRBV3-2) with TRBJ1-2; weak D call: TRBD1 (5 bases). Germline V gives CDR1 LGHDT, CDR2 YNNKEL (reference sequence). CDR3 length: 12 amino acids. V gave up 4 bases and J gave up 7 bases, with 10 bases separating them. The CDR3: CASSLMTAGYTF. The CDR3 DNA is TGTGCCAGCAGCCTTATGACAGCTGGCTACACCTTC.

This chain's CDR3 is CAWKAVHTQYF. CDR3 coding DNA: TGTGCCTGGAAGGCGGTTCATACGCAGTATTTT. The chain has TRBV30 and TRBJ2-3, with D unclear. Germline V gene sequence: CDR1 GTSNPN, CDR2 SVGIG (reference sequence). Trimming removed 4 bases at V and 7 bases at J, with 9 bases between. The CDR3 runs 11 residues.

The chain employs TRBV12-3 or TRBV12-4 and TRBJ1-2, with D hard to call. Trimming took 6 bases from V and 8 from J, leaving 16 bases between them. CDR3 size: 13 residues. CDR3 nucleotide sequence: TGTGCCAGCAGGCAGACTCAAGAGAAAGGCTACACCTTC. This translates into CASRQTQEKGYTF.

This clone has more than one count but fewer than ten. The chain employs TRBV30 and TRBJ2-2, with D maybe TRBD1 (6 bases). The CDR3 totals 13 residues. Germline CDR1 GTSNPN, CDR2 SVGIG (reference sequence). The V and J ends lost 3 bases and 3 bases respectively, with 8 bases between them. Here the CDR3 reads CAWRTGYTGELFF. CDR3 nucleotides: TGTGCCTGGAGGACAGGCTACACCGGGGAGCTGTTTTTT.

V is TRBV6-6 and J is TRBJ2-3; 7 bases are shared with TRBD1. Germline values: CDR1 MNHNY, CDR2 SVGAGI (reference sequence). Germline trimming cut 8 bases from V and 2 bases from J; bases unmatched to any gene: 4. The CDR3 runs to 13 residues. CDR3 in amino acids: CASRDSSTDTQYF. The CDR3 nucleotides are TGTGCCAGCCGGGACAGCTCCACAGATACGCAGTATTTT.

V is TRBV9 and J is TRBJ1-2; 8 nucleotides align to TRBD1. CDR1 and CDR2 (germline): SGDLS, YYNGEE. The CDR3 length is 15 residues. V dropped 4 bases and J dropped 7; count of bases not matched to a gene: 12. The CDR3 sequence: CASSNMDRALGGYTF. The CDR3 DNA reads as TGTGCCAGCAGCAATATGGACAGGGCTCTTGGTGGCTACACCTTC.

The chain combines TRBV5-4 with TRBJ1-2, with D possibly being TRBD1 (5 bases). The CDR3 is 14 amino acids. V was clipped by 0 bases and J by 3 bases, with 9 bases between them. Per germline, CDR1 SGHNT and CDR2 YYREEE (reference sequence). The DNA of the CDR3 is TGTGCCAGCAGCTTGGTGGAGGGGTACTATGGCTACACCTTC. The encoded protein is CASSLVEGYYGYTF.

The V and J genes are TRBV11-2 and TRBJ2-2, with TRBD1 identical over 9 bases. The CDR3 length is 15 residues. Germline-derived CDR1 and CDR2 are SGHAT and FQNNGV. V lost 3 bases, J lost 6 bases, and 5 bases stayed unmatched. CDR3 coding DNA: TGTGCCAGCAGCTTCCGGGACAGGGTCCCCGGGGAGCTGTTTTTT. Translation gives CASSFRDRVPGELFF. The variable domain in full, completed from reference TRBV11-2 and TRBJ2-2, reads EAGVAQSPRYKIIEKRQSVAFWCNPISGHATLYWYQQILGQGPKLLIQFQNNGVVDDSQLPKDRFSAERLKGVDSTLKIQPAKLEDSAVYLCASSFRDRVPGELFFGEGSRLTVL.

This clone came up once. V usage is TRBV7-2 and J usage is TRBJ1-5; tentatively, D is TRBD1 (6 bases). Deletions cut 2 bases from V and 5 bases from J, with 7 bases between. Germline values: CDR1 SGHTA, CDR2 FQGNSA. This CDR3 contains 13 residues. The CDR3 region is CASSLNRDQPQHF. CDR3 coding DNA: TGTGCCAGCAGCTTAAACAGGGATCAGCCCCAGCATTTT. The entire variable domain, with the rest obtained from reference TRBV7-2 and TRBJ1-5, is as follows: GAGVSQSPSNKVTEKGKDVELRCDPISGHTALYWYRQSLGQGLEFLIYFQGNSAPDKSGLPSDRFSAERTGGSVSTLTIQRTQQEDSAVYLCASSLNRDQPQHFGDGTRLSIL.

This clone turned up a few times. This chain links TRBV19 with TRBJ1-5; D ambiguous. The CDR3 has 14 amino acids. V was shortened by 2 bases and J by 7 bases, with 12 bases between the two germline ends. Germline loops: CDR1 LNHDA, CDR2 SQIVND (reference sequence). In DNA, the CDR3 is TGTGCCAGTAGTATAAGGCAGCCGCGGCAGCCCCAGCATTTT. Amino acid sequence: CASSIRQPRQPQHF.

The chain is built from TRBV27 and TRBJ2-7; tentative D call: TRBD2 (6 bases). The CDR3 is 14 amino acids. The V gene lost 4 bases and the J gene lost 3 bases, with 13 bases spanning the gap. Looked up from germline, CDR1 is MNHEY and CDR2 is SMNVEV (reference sequence). The CDR3 loop is CASSSLGGFYEQYF. For the CDR3, the DNA is TGTGCCAGCAGTTCCCTGGGGGGTTTCTACGAGCAGTACTTC.

The chain employs TRBV14 and TRBJ2-7, with D tentatively TRBD1 (5 bases). The V end lost 0 bases, the J end lost 2 bases, and 11 bases lay between the germline ends. CDR1 SGHDN and CDR2 FVKESK come from the germline V gene. The CDR3 spans 15 residues. CDR3 sequence (DNA): TGTGCCAGCAGCCAAGACCCCTCGACAGCCTACGAGCAGTACTTC. This sequence encodes CASSQDPSTAYEQYF. Using reference TRBV14 and TRBJ2-7 for the parts outside the CDR3, the full variable domain is EAGVTQFPSHSVIEKGQTVTLRCDPISGHDNLYWYRRVMGKEIKFLLHFVKESKQDESGMPNNRFLAERTGGTYSTLKVQPAELEDSGVYFCASSQDPSTAYEQYFGPGTRLTVT.

The CDR3 bases are TGTGCCAGCAGACAGACTAGCGGGGGGATATACGAGCAGTACTTC. Translation: CASRQTSGGIYEQYF. The chain recombines TRBV7-2 with TRBJ2-7, with TRBD2 matching 13 bases. The CDR3 runs to 15 residues. J gave up 4 bases and V 6 bases, and 6 bases lay outside the gene matches. The germline CDR1 and CDR2 sequences are SGHTA and FQGNSA.